These T cell receptor beta chains were read from a single sample in a study of blood T cell repertoires in COVID-19. This table comes from immunoSEQ multiplex PCR, and its TCRdb copy is limited to in-frame clones, with some not included. The sample records 330,000 or so clones, roughly 84% being singletons. Source material: PBMCs or T cells enriched from blood (not recorded which). These receptors originate from a woman in her thirties who had recovered from COVID-19. Both conserved end residues are part of each CDR3. A D gene is named only where the DNA matches it firmly. The size of a clone is reported for some rows only, either as once, few or many, or as a class for expanded clones.

CDR3nt,CDR3aa,d_gene,j_gene,abundance,v_gene,len
TGTGCCAGCAGCCAAATTGTTCCAGCGGGGGCGGCAGATACGCAGTATTTT,CASSQIVPAGAADTQYF,TRBD2,TRBJ2-3,NA,TRBV5-5,17
TGTGCCAGCTCTCCCCTCGGGGACAGCAAAGCTTTCTTT,CASSPLGDSKAFF,TRBD1,TRBJ1-1,NA,TRBV18,13
TGTGCCAGTAGTATAGAGGGACTAGAGACCCCCGGGGAGCTGTTTTTT,CASSIEGLETPGELFF,TRBD2,TRBJ2-2,NA,TRBV19,16
TGTGCCAGCATCCAAACCGCCGGGGGCACTGAAGCTTTCTTT,CASIQTAGGTEAFF,NA,TRBJ1-1,NA,TRBV2,14
TGTGCTAGTGGGTCGGAGGTTTACAATGAGCAGTTCTTC,CASGSEVYNEQFF,NA,TRBJ2-1,NA,TRBV12-5,13
TGTGCCAGCAGTTTATCCTCCCCGCTCGACTCGGACGAGCAGTACTTC,CASSLSSPLDSDEQYF,NA,TRBJ2-7,NA,TRBV28,16
TGCGCCAGCAGCTTGGACACCTACGAGCAGTACTTC,CASSLDTYEQYF,NA,TRBJ2-7,NA,TRBV5-1,12
TGTGCCAGCAGTTACCGGCGGTCCACTGAAGCTTTCTTT,CASSYRRSTEAFF,NA,TRBJ1-1,NA,TRBV6-5,13
TGTGCCAGCAGCGTAGTAACAGGGGGGGCCTACGAGCAGTACTTC,CASSVVTGGAYEQYF,NA,TRBJ2-7,NA,TRBV9,15
TGTGCCAGCAGCTTAGGGGGGGGCACGCAAGAGACCCAGTACTTC,CASSLGGGTQETQYF,NA,TRBJ2-5,NA,TRBV11-3,15
TGTGCCAGCAGCGAAGGGACAGGGGGCACTGAAGCTTTCTTT,CASSEGTGGTEAFF,TRBD1,TRBJ1-1,NA,TRBV28,14
TGTGCCAGCAGCTTCGCCCCTAGCGGGGGCTACGAGCAGTACTTC,CASSFAPSGGYEQYF,TRBD2,TRBJ2-7,NA,TRBV7-2,15
TGTGCCAGCAGTTTATCGGACAGCCTTTCTTATGGCTACACCTTC,CASSLSDSLSYGYTF,NA,TRBJ1-2,NA,TRBV27,15
TGTGCTTTTCCGAGATCCGGAGATGCCTACGAGCAGTACTTC,CAFPRSGDAYEQYF,NA,TRBJ2-7,NA,TRBV13,14
TGTGCCAGCAGCCAGACTAGCGACGGGGAGCTGTTTTTT,CASSQTSDGELFF,TRBD2,TRBJ2-2,NA,TRBV5-4,13
TGTGCCAGTAGTGGCGTCAGGGAACTTTTGGCTGAAAAACTGTTTTTT,CASSGVRELLAEKLFF,NA,TRBJ1-4,NA,TRBV19,16
TGTGCCAGTAGTACAACAGGTGACAATCAGCCCCAGCATTTT,CASSTTGDNQPQHF,NA,TRBJ1-5,NA,TRBV6-5,14
TGTGCCAGCAGGGAGGACAGGGGAAAACGATCACCCCTCCACTTT,CASREDRGKRSPLHF,TRBD1,TRBJ1-6,NA,TRBV6-5,15
TGTGCCAGCAGCCAAGATCCCTTCCAGTACTTC,CASSQDPFQYF,NA,TRBJ2-5,few,TRBV3-1/TRBV3-2,11
TGTGCCAGCAGTTCGCGGGGGAACGAGCAGTACTTC,CASSSRGNEQYF,TRBD2,TRBJ2-7,NA,TRBV6-2/TRBV6-3,12
TGTGCCAGCAGCTTCGAGGGCTCGGGGGAAAAACTGTTTTTT,CASSFEGSGEKLFF,NA,TRBJ1-4,NA,TRBV7-9,14
TGTGCCAGCAGTTATTCCGGGAGTTCCTACGAGCAGTACTTC,CASSYSGSSYEQYF,NA,TRBJ2-7,NA,TRBV6-5,14
TGCGCCAGCAGCCGGACACTACAGGGGGCCGAGACCCAGTACTTC,CASSRTLQGAETQYF,TRBD1,TRBJ2-5,NA,TRBV5-1,15
TGTGCCACCAGCAGGAAAACGGCAGGCCCGGTCTTACGTTATGGCTACACCTTC,CATSRKTAGPVLRYGYTF,NA,TRBJ1-2,NA,TRBV15,18
TGTGCCAGCAGCTTAGGAGGCGGGGAAAACTACGAGCAGTACTTC,CASSLGGGENYEQYF,NA,TRBJ2-7,NA,TRBV7-2,15
TGCGCCAGCAGCCGGCGGGACGGGACGGGCTACACCTTC,CASSRRDGTGYTF,NA,TRBJ1-2,NA,TRBV4-1,13
TGTGCCAGCAGTTTTGGGACAGACTACGAGCAGTACTTC,CASSFGTDYEQYF,TRBD1,TRBJ2-7,once,TRBV12-3/TRBV12-4,13
TGTGCCAGCAGCCAAGGATCCGCAGGGGGCGCAAGGACAATCTACGAGCAGTACTTC,CASSQGSAGGARTIYEQYF,TRBD1,TRBJ2-7,NA,TRBV3-1/TRBV3-2,19
TGTGCCAGCACCCAGGAGGGCCGGTGGACCGGGGAGCTGTTTTTT,CASTQEGRWTGELFF,NA,TRBJ2-2,once,TRBV5-4,15
TGTGCCAGCAGCCCCGGGACTAGCGGGGAGACCCAGTACTTC,CASSPGTSGETQYF,TRBD2,TRBJ2-5,few,TRBV5-5,14
TGTGCCAGCAGCTTTGGCACCCTGAACACCGGGGAGCTGTTTTTT,CASSFGTLNTGELFF,NA,TRBJ2-2,NA,TRBV11-3,15
TGTGCCAGCAGCCCGAGAGGGACTGTGAATGAAAAACTGTTTTTT,CASSPRGTVNEKLFF,NA,TRBJ1-4,NA,TRBV9,15
TGCGCCAGCAGCCCCGTGGGGGCGGGGGGCACCGGGGAGCTGTTTTTT,CASSPVGAGGTGELFF,TRBD2,TRBJ2-2,NA,TRBV5-1,16
TGTGCCATAAGCGGGGGGGCCACAGATACGCAGTATTTT,CAISGGATDTQYF,TRBD2,TRBJ2-3,NA,TRBV28,13
TGTGCCAGCATAGGCGGGCCGACCTACAATGAGCAGTTCTTC,CASIGGPTYNEQFF,NA,TRBJ2-1,NA,TRBV7-2,14
TGTGCCAGCAGCCAGACCGGGAATCAGCCCCAGCATTTT,CASSQTGNQPQHF,NA,TRBJ1-5,NA,TRBV7-9,13
TGTGCCAGCAGCCTTAGGGGCGATGAGCAGTTCTTC,CASSLRGDEQFF,NA,TRBJ2-1,NA,TRBV9,12
TGTGCCAGCAGCTTCGGGACAGGGGGCGGCGAGCAGTACTTC,CASSFGTGGGEQYF,TRBD1,TRBJ2-7,NA,TRBV5-6,14
TGCAGTGCTAGTCTGAACACCGGGGAGCTGTTTTTT,CSASLNTGELFF,NA,TRBJ2-2,few,TRBV20-1,12
TGTGCCGGTAGGGGAGGGGGTCAGTGGTCCTATAATTCACCCCTCCACTTT,CAGRGGGQWSYNSPLHF,NA,TRBJ1-6,NA,TRBV2,17
TGCGCCAGCAGCTCGGGACTACCGAATTACGAGCAGTACTTC,CASSSGLPNYEQYF,TRBD2,TRBJ2-7,NA,TRBV5-1,14
TGTGCCGGACGGACAGGGGACGGGGAGACCCAGTACTTC,CAGRTGDGETQYF,TRBD1,TRBJ2-5,NA,TRBV7-9,13
TGTGCCAGCAGCACCAGGGGCGCGATGAACACTGAAGCTTTCTTT,CASSTRGAMNTEAFF,NA,TRBJ1-1,NA,TRBV7-9,15
TGCGCCAGCAGCTTGGGACAGGGGGTCCACGAGCAGTACTTC,CASSLGQGVHEQYF,TRBD1,TRBJ2-7,NA,TRBV5-1,14
TGTGCCAGCAGCGCTTCCGGGACTAGCGGGGTTCAGTACGAGCAGTACTTC,CASSASGTSGVQYEQYF,TRBD2,TRBJ2-7,NA,TRBV9,17
TGTGCCAGCAGCCAAGACCGGGACAGGGCCTACGAGCAGTACTTC,CASSQDRDRAYEQYF,TRBD1,TRBJ2-7,NA,TRBV5-4,15
TGTGCCAGCAGCCTCCGACAGAGTCGAAACAATGAGCAGTTCTTC,CASSLRQSRNNEQFF,NA,TRBJ2-1,NA,TRBV3-1/TRBV3-2,15
TGTGCCACCCAATATGGCTACACCTTC,CATQYGYTF,NA,TRBJ1-2,NA,TRBV5-8,9
TGTGCCAGCAGCCCCCGGGGGAGGGACTACGAGCAGTACTTC,CASSPRGRDYEQYF,TRBD2,TRBJ2-7,NA,TRBV27,14
TGTGCCAGCAGTTATCAGACAGGGGGAAACACTGAAGCTTTCTTT,CASSYQTGGNTEAFF,TRBD1,TRBJ1-1,NA,TRBV6-5,15
TGTGCCAGCAGTCCCGGGTCCGCTGGAGGCTACACCTTC,CASSPGSAGGYTF,NA,TRBJ1-2,NA,TRBV27,13
TGTGCCAGAGGGGGGGGAATGCACTACGAGCAGTACTTC,CARGGGMHYEQYF,NA,TRBJ2-7,NA,TRBV7-5,13
TGCGCCAGCAGCTTGGATTCGGGTTTTGGCTCCTACAATGAGCAGTTCTTC,CASSLDSGFGSYNEQFF,NA,TRBJ2-1,NA,TRBV5-1,17
TGTGCCAGCAGGTTGCCCAAAACTCACGATGAGCAGTTCTTC,CASRLPKTHDEQFF,NA,TRBJ2-1,few,TRBV6-5,14
TGTGCCAGCAGCTTAGCAGCGACCTCCTACGAGCAGTACTTC,CASSLAATSYEQYF,NA,TRBJ2-7,once,TRBV7-2,14